Each of the 8 T cell receptor beta chains below was sequenced from the same sample in a study of regulatory T cells in long-lasting Graves disease. Time point noted: newly diagnosed GD, antithyroid drugs for less than 3 months. Construction of the TCR library relied on RNA isolated from PBMCs. Through Arm-PCR of CDR3 regions and iRepertoire HTBI primers, TCR beta libraries were built. TCRdb re-called the multiplex PCR reads with MiXCR, one entry per CDR3 protein. The data contain roughly 560,000 distinct CDR3 sequences, around 11% of them singletons. A further study also used this sample, focusing on T cells in Graves' hyperthyroidism and ophthalmopathy.

The specimen was peripheral blood mononuclear cells (PBMCs), collected at new diagnosis, from a patient treated with antithyroid drugs. The receptors were sampled from a woman aged 30 to 39 with Graves disease.

The table lists this clonotype with many counts. The chain couples TRBV10-3 to TRBJ1-1, with D tentatively TRBD1 (6 bases). Deletions cut 0 bases from V and 7 bases from J, with 21 bases between. The CDR3 has 17 residues. The V gene's germline CDR1 is ENHRY and CDR2 SYGVKD. The CDR3 spells CAISESKGGAGQLEAFF. In DNA form, the CDR3 reads TGTGCCATCAGTGAGTCGAAGGGGGGGGCTGGACAGCTTGAAGCTTTCTTT.

This chain's CDR3 is CASRGVRVWGLRDEQFF. The CDR3 region has the DNA TGTGCCAGCAGGGGGGTGAGGGTGTGGGGGCTTCGGGATGAGCAGTTCTTC. This chain uses TRBV12-3 or TRBV12-4 with TRBJ2-1; perhaps TRBD1 as D (6 bases). The V end was cut by 6 bases, the J end by 8 bases, with 26 bases between. The CDR3 runs to 17 residues.

This clonotype appeared a few times. This sequence joins TRBV6-2 or TRBV6-3 and TRBJ2-5; unclear D gene. V lost 11 bases and J 5 bases, leaving 18 bases between the germline ends. This CDR3 is 13 amino acids long. The germline CDR1 and CDR2 sequences are MNHEY and SVGEGT. As DNA, the CDR3 is TGTGCCGGCTCTGGACCCGCCAGGGAGACCCAGTACTTC. Its translation is CAGSGPARETQYF.

The chain is built from TRBV20-1 and TRBJ2-5; D unresolved. Trimming stripped 2 bases from V and 5 bases from J, with 12 bases between. Germline CDR1 DFQATT, CDR2 SNEGSKA (reference sequence). The CDR3 totals 13 residues. The CDR3 spells CSARSPNWETQYF. CDR3 coding DNA: TGCAGTGCTAGAAGCCCTAATTGGGAGACCCAGTACTTC.

Many counts were recorded for this clonotype. The gene calls are TRBV7-3 and TRBJ2-2, with 9 bases that match TRBD1. The germline V gene has CDR1 SGHTA and CDR2 FQGTGA. Trimming cost V 6 bases and J 5 bases; bases outside gene matches: 7. This CDR3 region has 15 residues. CDR3 sequence: CASSQRTGETGELFF. CDR3 coding DNA: TGTGCCAGCAGTCAGAGGACAGGGGAGACCGGGGAGCTGTTTTTT.

This sequence joins TRBV27 and TRBJ2-1; D is perhaps TRBD2 (6 bases). The CDR3 loop spans 18 amino acids. From germline, CDR1 is MNHEY and CDR2 SMNVEV (reference sequence). The V and J ends lost 3 bases and 0 bases respectively, with 18 bases between them. CDR3 bases: TGTGCCAGCAGTTTTGGTCTAGCGAGAGAGAGCTCCTACAATGAGCAGTTCTTC. Amino acids: CASSFGLARESSYNEQFF.

On this clonotype itself: It differs at one base from a far larger clone, so likely a read error. The rearrangement uses TRBV6-1 and TRBJ1-1; TRBD1 matches at 7 bases. V shed 7 bases and J 2 bases; nucleotides not matched to a gene: 4. Germline V gene data show CDR1 as MNHNS and CDR2 as SASEGT. The CDR3 is made up of 13 amino acids. CDR3 coding DNA: TGTGCCAGCACCCGGGACAGTAACACTGAAGCTTTCTTT. Translated: CASTRDSNTEAFF.

In its sample, this clonotype was seen many times. The V call is TRBV9, the J call TRBJ2-7; possibly TRBD2 for D (5 bases). The CDR3 has 14 amino acids. V lost 5 bases and J 6 bases, leaving 18 bases between the germline ends. Per the germline V gene, CDR1 is SGDLS and CDR2 is YYNGEE. The CDR3 protein is CASSDDTFRGEQYF. The CDR3 nucleotides are TGTGCCAGCAGTGATGATACTTTTCGGGGCGAGCAGTACTTC.